This T cell receptor (beta chain) is from a study of T cell clonality in common variable immunodeficiency. Study-wide results and caveats: CVID subjects had higher TCRbeta clonality than healthy controls, most marked in about a third. Common variable immunodeficiency TCR beta sequences reportedly had fewer deletions and N-nucleotide insertions. Shared TCRbeta clones were fewer between CVID subjects than controls.

Of CVID subjects, about 14 were female and 25 to 30 male, mean age approximately 40. CVID subjects had received replacement immunoglobulin for at least one year. Assay used: immunoSEQ multiplex PCR; TCRdb lists only in-frame clones, some missing. The sample is made up of thousands of clones, none counted only once. The sample holds a few counts of this clone. The target antigen is unknown. Read coverage stops 3 residues before the CDR3 terminus; the germline J gene supplies the remainder. Germline V gives CDR1 SGHVS, CDR2 FNYEAQ. CDR3 length equals 15 residues. V was pared by 5 bases and J by 6 bases, with 10 bases of the junction left unmatched.

The chain joins TRBV7-6 to TRBJ2-3, with TRBD2 identical over 8 bases. This TCR was sampled from a human donor with common variable immunodeficiency. The specimen was peripheral blood mononuclear cells. Partial CDR3 DNA: TGTGCCAGCAGCCCGCGGGGGGAAGTCTTGGATACG. Translating it yields CASSPRGEVLDT. The full CDR3 is CASSPRGEVLDTQYF.